The present entry profiles one T cell receptor beta chain with its context. Its antigen is not identified. There are 15 residues in the CDR3. The germline CDR1 and CDR2 sequences are KGHSH and LQKENI. V was clipped by 1 base and J by 9 bases, with 13 bases between them. This record comes from a study of cytomegalovirus exposure and HLA in healthy donors. Findings and caveats of the study: A later analysis showed that HLA-associated TCR beta chains had undergone more clonal expansion than equally common others.

The PCR had 60 Vbeta and 13 Jbeta primers. Profiled with immunoSEQ multiplex PCR; TCRdb holds only in-frame clones, not every one. The table includes about 170,000 clones, around four fifths detected once. The specimen sequenced was PBMCs. This TCR came from a girl between 10 and 17 years old in good health and CMV-seropositive. The rearrangement links TRBV18 to TRBJ1-6, with a weak D call TRBD1 (6 bases). The CDR3 nucleotides are TGTGCCAGCTCACCACAGGAAAGGGGGATTTCACCCCTCCACTTT. Its translation: CASSPQERGISPLHF. The variable domain in full, with the rest retrieved from reference TRBV18 and TRBJ1-6, is NAGVMQNPRHLVRRRGQEARLRCSPMKGHSHVYWYRQLPEEGLKFMVYLQKENIIDESGMPKERFSAEFPKEGPSILRIQQVVRGDSAAYFCASSPQERGISPLHFGNGTRLTVT.